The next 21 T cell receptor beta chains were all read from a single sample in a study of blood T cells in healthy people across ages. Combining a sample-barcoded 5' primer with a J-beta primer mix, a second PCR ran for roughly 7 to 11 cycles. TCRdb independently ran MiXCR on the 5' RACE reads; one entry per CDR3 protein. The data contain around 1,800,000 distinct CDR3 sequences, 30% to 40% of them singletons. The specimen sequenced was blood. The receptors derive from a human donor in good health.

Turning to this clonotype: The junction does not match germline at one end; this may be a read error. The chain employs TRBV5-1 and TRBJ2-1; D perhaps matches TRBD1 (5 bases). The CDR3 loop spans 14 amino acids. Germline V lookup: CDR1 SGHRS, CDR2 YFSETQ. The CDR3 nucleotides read TGTGCCAGCAGCTTGGTTAAGGGGATCGATGAGCAGTTCTTC. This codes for CASSLVKGIDEQFF.

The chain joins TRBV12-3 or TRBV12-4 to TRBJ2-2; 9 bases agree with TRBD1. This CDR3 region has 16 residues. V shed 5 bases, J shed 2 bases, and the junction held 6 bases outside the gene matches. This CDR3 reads CASSPGDRANTGELFF. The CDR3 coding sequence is TGTGCCAGCAGTCCAGGGGACAGGGCCAACACCGGGGAGCTGTTTTTT.

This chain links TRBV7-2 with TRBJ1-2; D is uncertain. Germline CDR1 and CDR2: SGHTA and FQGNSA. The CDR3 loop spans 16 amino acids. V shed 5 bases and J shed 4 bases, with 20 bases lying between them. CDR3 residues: CASSSSGLRIGYGYTF. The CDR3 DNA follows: TGTGCCAGCAGCAGTAGTGGGTTACGGATCGGCTATGGCTACACCTTC. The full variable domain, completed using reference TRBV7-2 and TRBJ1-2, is GAGVSQSPSNKVTEKGKDVELRCDPISGHTALYWYRQSLGQGLEFLIYFQGNSAPDKSGLPSDRFSAERTGGSVSTLTIQRTQQEDSAVYLCASSSSGLRIGYGYTFGSGTRLTVV.

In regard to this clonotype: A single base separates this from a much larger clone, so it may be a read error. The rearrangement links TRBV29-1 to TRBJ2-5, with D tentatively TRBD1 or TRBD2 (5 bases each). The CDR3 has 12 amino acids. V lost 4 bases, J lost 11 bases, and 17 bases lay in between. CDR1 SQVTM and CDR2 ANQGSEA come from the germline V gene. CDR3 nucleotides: TGCAGCGTTGCAGCCCTCCGAGGGGAGCAGTACTTC. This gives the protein CSVAALRGEQYF.

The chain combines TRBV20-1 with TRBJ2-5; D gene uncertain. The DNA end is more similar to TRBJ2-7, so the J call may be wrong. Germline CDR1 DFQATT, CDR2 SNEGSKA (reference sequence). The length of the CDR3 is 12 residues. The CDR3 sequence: CSARDVSSEQYF. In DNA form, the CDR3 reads TGCAGTGCTAGGGACGTATCCAGCGAGCAGTACTTC.

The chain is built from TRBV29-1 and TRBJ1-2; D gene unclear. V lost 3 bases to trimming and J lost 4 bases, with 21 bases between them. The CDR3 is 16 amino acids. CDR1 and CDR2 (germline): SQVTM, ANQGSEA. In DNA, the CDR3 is TGCAGCGTTGATGAGAGGCAGGAGTCCTCGGGCTATGGCTACACCTTC. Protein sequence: CSVDERQESSGYGYTF.

CDR3 DNA sequence: TGCAGTGCTAGAGTGGGGGACGGGGAGTACTTC. The encoded protein is CSARVGDGEYF. J is TRBJ2-4 and V is TRBV20-1, with D perhaps being TRBD1 or TRBD2 (5 bases each). Germline V gives CDR1 DFQATT, CDR2 SNEGSKA (reference sequence). This CDR3 region has 11 residues. Trimming pared 1 base from V and 14 bases from J, leaving 12 bases between.

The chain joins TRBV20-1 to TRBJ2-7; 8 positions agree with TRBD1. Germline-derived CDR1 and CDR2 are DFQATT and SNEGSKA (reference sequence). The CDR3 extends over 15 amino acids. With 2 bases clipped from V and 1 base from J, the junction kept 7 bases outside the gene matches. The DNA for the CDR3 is TGCAGTGCTAGATCCCCACGACAGGGGTCCTACGAGCAGTACTTC. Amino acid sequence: CSARSPRQGSYEQYF.

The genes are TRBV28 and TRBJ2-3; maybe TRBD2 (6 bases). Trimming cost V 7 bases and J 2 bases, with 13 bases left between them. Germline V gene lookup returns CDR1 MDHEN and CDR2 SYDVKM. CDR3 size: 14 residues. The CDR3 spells CASNQAGLTDTQYF. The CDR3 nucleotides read TGTGCCAGCAACCAAGCGGGTCTCACAGATACGCAGTATTTT.

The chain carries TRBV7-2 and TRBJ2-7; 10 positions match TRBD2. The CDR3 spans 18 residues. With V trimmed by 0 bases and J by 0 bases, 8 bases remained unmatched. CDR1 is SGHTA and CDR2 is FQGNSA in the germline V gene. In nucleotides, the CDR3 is TGTGCCAGCAGCTTAGCCTTAGCGGGGGGCGATGGCTCCTACGAGCAGTACTTC. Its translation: CASSLALAGGDGSYEQYF. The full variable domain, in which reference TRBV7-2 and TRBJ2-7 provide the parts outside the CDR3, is GAGVSQSPSNKVTEKGKDVELRCDPISGHTALYWYRQSLGQGLEFLIYFQGNSAPDKSGLPSDRFSAERTGGSVSTLTIQRTQQEDSAVYLCASSLALAGGDGSYEQYFGPGTRLTVT.

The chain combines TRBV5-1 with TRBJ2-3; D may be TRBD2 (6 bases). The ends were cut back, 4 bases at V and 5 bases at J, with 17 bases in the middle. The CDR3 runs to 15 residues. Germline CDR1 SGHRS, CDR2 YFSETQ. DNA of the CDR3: TGCGCCAGCAGCATGTTGGGACTGGGGGGAGATACGCAGTATTTT. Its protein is CASSMLGLGGDTQYF.

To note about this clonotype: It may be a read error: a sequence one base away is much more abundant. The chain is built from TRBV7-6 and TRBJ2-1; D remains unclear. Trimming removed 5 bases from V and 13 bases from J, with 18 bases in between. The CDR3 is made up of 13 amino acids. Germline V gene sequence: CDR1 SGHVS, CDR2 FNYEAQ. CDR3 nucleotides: TGTGCCAGCAGCCCAATGATGCAAGAGACCCAGTTCTTC. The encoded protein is CASSPMMQETQFF.

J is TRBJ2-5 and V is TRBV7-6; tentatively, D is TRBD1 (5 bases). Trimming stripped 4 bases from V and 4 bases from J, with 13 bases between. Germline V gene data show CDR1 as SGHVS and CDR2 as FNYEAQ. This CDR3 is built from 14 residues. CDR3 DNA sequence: TGTGCCAGCAGCTCAAGACAGTCCCGAGAGACCCAGTACTTC. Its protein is CASSSRQSRETQYF.

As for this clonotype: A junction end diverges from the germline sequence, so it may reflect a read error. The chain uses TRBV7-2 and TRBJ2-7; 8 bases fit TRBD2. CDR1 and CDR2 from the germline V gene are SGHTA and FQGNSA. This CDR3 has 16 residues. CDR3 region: CASSLAASGPSYEQYF. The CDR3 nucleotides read TGTGCCAGCAGCCTAGCGGCTAGCGGGCCCTCCTACGAGCAGTACTTC. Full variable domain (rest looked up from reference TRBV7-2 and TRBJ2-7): GAGVSQSPSNKVTEKGKDVELRCDPISGHTALYWYRQSLGQGLEFLIYFQGNSAPDKSGLPSDRFSAERTGGSVSTLTIQRTQQEDSAVYLCASSLAASGPSYEQYFGPGTRLTVT.

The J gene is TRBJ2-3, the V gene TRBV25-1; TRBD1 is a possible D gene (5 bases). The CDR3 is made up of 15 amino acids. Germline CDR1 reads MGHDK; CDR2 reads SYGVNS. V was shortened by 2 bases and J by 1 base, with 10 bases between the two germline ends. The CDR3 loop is CASSEGAQGTDTQYF. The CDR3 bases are TGTGCCAGCAGTGAAGGGGCCCAGGGCACAGATACGCAGTATTTT.

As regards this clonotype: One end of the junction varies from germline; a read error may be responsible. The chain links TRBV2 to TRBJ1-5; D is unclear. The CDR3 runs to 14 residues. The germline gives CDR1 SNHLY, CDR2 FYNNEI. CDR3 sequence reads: CASSEGWDNRPQHF. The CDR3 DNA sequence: TGTGCCAGCAGTGAAGGGTGGGATAATCGGCCCCAGCATTTT.

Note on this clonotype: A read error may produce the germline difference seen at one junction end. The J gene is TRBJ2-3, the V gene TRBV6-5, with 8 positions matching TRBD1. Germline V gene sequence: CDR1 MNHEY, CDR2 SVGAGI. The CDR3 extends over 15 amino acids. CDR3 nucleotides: TGTGCCAGCAGTTCGGGACAGGCTGCCACAGATGCGCAGTATTTT. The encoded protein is CASSSGQAATDAQYF.

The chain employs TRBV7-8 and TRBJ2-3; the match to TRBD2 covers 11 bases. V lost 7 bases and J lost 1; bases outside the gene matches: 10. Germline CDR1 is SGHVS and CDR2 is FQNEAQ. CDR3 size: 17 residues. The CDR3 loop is CASIVRSGLAGTDTQYF. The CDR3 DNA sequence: TGTGCCAGCATTGTGCGTTCGGGACTAGCGGGCACAGATACGCAGTATTTT.

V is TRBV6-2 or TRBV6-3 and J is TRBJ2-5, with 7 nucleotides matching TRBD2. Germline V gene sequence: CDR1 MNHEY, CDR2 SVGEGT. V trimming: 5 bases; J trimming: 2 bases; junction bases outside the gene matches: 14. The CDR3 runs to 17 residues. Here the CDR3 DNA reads TGTGCCAGCAGTACCCCGGGAAGCGTCGGGGGGCAAGAGACCCAGTACTTC. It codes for CASSTPGSVGGQETQYF.

The CDR3 here is CASSYAQRGQFF. The CDR3, as DNA: TGTGCCAGCAGTTACGCCCAGAGGGGACAGTTCTTC. J is TRBJ2-1 and V is TRBV6-2 or TRBV6-3; D is tentatively TRBD1 or TRBD2 (5 bases each). Germline CDR1 MNHEY, CDR2 SVGEGT. CDR3 length: 12 amino acids. V was shortened by 2 bases and J by 13 bases, with 12 bases between the two germline ends.

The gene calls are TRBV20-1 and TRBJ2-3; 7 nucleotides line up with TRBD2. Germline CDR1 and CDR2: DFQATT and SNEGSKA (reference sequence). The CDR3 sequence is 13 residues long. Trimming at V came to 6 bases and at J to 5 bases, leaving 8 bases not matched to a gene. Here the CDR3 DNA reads TGCAGTGCGGGCCGCGGGGGTGGAGATACGCAGTATTTT. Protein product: CSAGRGGGDTQYF.